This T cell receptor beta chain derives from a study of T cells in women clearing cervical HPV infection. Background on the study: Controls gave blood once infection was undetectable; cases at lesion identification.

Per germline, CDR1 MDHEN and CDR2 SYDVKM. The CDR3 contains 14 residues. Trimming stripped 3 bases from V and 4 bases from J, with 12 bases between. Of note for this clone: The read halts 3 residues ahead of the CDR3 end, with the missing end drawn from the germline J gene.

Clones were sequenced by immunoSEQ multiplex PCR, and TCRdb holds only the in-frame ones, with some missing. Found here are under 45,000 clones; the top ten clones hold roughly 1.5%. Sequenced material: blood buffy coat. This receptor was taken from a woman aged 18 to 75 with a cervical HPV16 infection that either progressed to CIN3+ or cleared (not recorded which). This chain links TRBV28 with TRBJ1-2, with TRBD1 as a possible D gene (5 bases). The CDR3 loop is CASSLGLSVYGYTF. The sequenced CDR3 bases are TGTGCCAGCAGTTTGGGGCTCAGCGTCTATGGC.